The 20 T cell receptor beta chains reported below all come from one sample, sequenced in a study of T-cell memory formation after mild COVID-19. TCRdb re-derived calls from the 5' RACE reads in MiXCR, one entry per CDR3 protein. The sample has approximately 150,000 distinct CDR3 sequences, 10% to 15% seen once. Sequences were obtained from PBMCs or a T cell subset sorted from them (not recorded which). These receptors were taken from a man aged 18 to 29 who had mild COVID-19 (a few samples of this study predate the infection). Cell type and time point are not known.

The rearrangement links TRBV11-2 to TRBJ2-2; D uncertain. V shed 0 bases and J shed 7 bases, with 6 bases lying between them. CDR1 and CDR2 (germline): SGHAT, FQNNGV. This CDR3 contains 13 residues. In DNA, the CDR3 is TGTGCCAGCAGCTTAGAGGTTTTCGGGGAGCTGTTTTTT. Amino acids: CASSLEVFGELFF.

The V gene is TRBV6-2 or TRBV6-3, the J gene TRBJ1-5, with D possibly being TRBD1 (5 bases). This CDR3 comprises 18 residues. The V end was cut by 1 base, the J end by 5 bases, with 21 bases between. In germline, CDR1 is MNHEY, CDR2 SVGEGT. This chain's CDR3 is CASSYFFRTGGRDQPQHF. The CDR3 DNA sequence: TGTGCCAGCAGTTACTTTTTCCGAACCGGGGGGAGAGATCAGCCCCAGCATTTT.

This clonotype turned up a few times. The V and J genes are TRBV24-1 and TRBJ1-2; D gene ambiguous. The CDR3 consists of 13 residues. Germline CDR1 and CDR2: KGHDR and SFDVKD. V was shortened by 3 bases and J by 7 bases, with 11 bases between the two germline ends. The CDR3 bases are TGTGCCACCAGTGATGCGGGTTTTGCTGGCTACACCTTC. It encodes CATSDAGFAGYTF.

This clonotype was picked up a small number of times. The rearrangement uses TRBV18 and TRBJ2-7; D possibly corresponds to TRBD1 (5 bases). The CDR3 length is 16 residues. Germline V CDR1 and CDR2: KGHSH, LQKENI. Trimming shortened V by 0 bases and J by 4 bases, and 16 bases separated the two germline ends. The CDR3 region has the DNA TGTGCCAGCTCACCACCCGGACAAGGGGTTAAGTACGAGCAGTACGTC. Translation gives CASSPPGQGVKYEQYV.

This clonotype was counted only a few times. V is TRBV5-1 and J is TRBJ1-1; D uncertain. The CDR3 is made up of 13 amino acids. The V gene lost 2 bases and the J gene lost 6 bases, with 11 bases spanning the gap. In germline, CDR1 is SGHRS, CDR2 YFSETQ. The CDR3 sequence is CASSFARESEAFF. The DNA of the CDR3 is TGCGCCAGCAGCTTCGCAAGGGAGTCTGAAGCTTTCTTT.

The V call is TRBV7-2, the J call TRBJ2-3, with TRBD1 matching 8 bases. The CDR3 totals 15 residues. Trimming removed 5 bases from V and 4 bases from J; junction bases left unmatched: 8. Germline CDR1 SGHTA, CDR2 FQGNSA. This CDR3 reads CASSTMGQEADTQYF. Here the CDR3 DNA reads TGTGCCAGCAGCACGATGGGACAGGAAGCAGATACGCAGTATTTT.

V usage is TRBV28 and J usage is TRBJ2-7; 7 bases align to TRBD1. V shed 6 bases and J 0 bases; nucleotides not matched to a gene: 8. Germline V gene sequence: CDR1 MDHEN, CDR2 SYDVKM. The CDR3 loop spans 15 amino acids. CDR3 sequence reads: CASRSSGTVSYEQYV. The CDR3 bases are TGTGCCAGCAGATCCTCCGGGACAGTCTCCTACGAGCAGTACGTC.

V gene TRBV28 combines with J gene TRBJ1-1, with D possibly TRBD1 on 6 matching bases. The germline V gene encodes CDR1 MDHEN and CDR2 SYDVKM. The CDR3 extends over 16 amino acids. Trimming removed 7 bases at V and 1 base at J, with 19 bases between. CDR3 bases: TGTGCCAGCACCCGCCGGGGGGCATCCGCGAACACTGAAGCTTTCTTT. This gives the protein CASTRRGASANTEAFF.

This clonotype has only a few counts. The chain carries TRBV7-8 and TRBJ1-5; tentatively, D is TRBD1 (5 bases). The CDR3 contains 15 residues. Germline V lookup: CDR1 SGHVS, CDR2 FQNEAQ. V lost 0 bases and J lost 1, with 7 bases in between. The CDR3 spells CASSLAGVSNQPQHF. Written as DNA, the CDR3 is TGTGCCAGCAGCTTAGCGGGGGTAAGCAATCAGCCCCAGCATTTT.

This clonotype showed up just a few times. The chain is built from TRBV5-1 and TRBJ1-1; D might be TRBD1 (5 bases). CDR1 and CDR2 (germline): SGHRS, YFSETQ. This CDR3 contains 13 residues. The V and J ends lost 0 bases and 6 bases respectively, with 9 bases between them. The CDR3 reads CASSLGQTPEAFF. CDR3 DNA sequence: TGCGCCAGCAGCTTGGGACAGACTCCTGAAGCTTTCTTT.

The chain uses TRBV28 and TRBJ2-1; TRBD1 or TRBD2 may be the D gene (5 bases each). The CDR3 has 14 residues. Germline CDR1 MDHEN, CDR2 SYDVKM. V lost 5 bases and J 5 bases, leaving 13 bases between the germline ends. CDR3 sequence (DNA): TGTGCCAGCAGTCTGACGGGACGGAACAATGAGCAGTTCTTC. It yields the protein CASSLTGRNNEQFF. The whole variable domain, remainder taken from reference TRBV28 and TRBJ2-1, is DVKVTQSSRYLVKRTGEKVFLECVQDMDHENMFWYRQDPGLGLRLIYFSYDVKMKEKGDIPEGYSVSREKKERFSLILESASTNQTSMYLCASSLTGRNNEQFFGPGTRLTVL.

The chain links TRBV5-4 to TRBJ2-7; no clear D gene. The V gene lost 3 bases and the J gene lost 6 bases, with 13 bases spanning the gap. CDR3 size: 13 residues. The germline gives CDR1 SGHNT, CDR2 YYREEE (reference sequence). The CDR3 sequence is CASSSPDQVEQYF. The DNA of the CDR3 is TGTGCCAGCAGCTCCCCGGACCAGGTCGAGCAGTACTTC.

The rearrangement uses TRBV29-1 and TRBJ2-7; D assignment may be TRBD1 or TRBD2 (5 bases each). This CDR3 is 14 amino acids long. The V gene lost 6 bases and the J gene lost 2 bases, with 17 bases spanning the gap. Germline values: CDR1 SQVTM, CDR2 ANQGSEA. The CDR3 DNA reads TGCAGCGTGGTCCGGGACGGTCTTCCCTACGAGCAGTACTTC. Its translation: CSVVRDGLPYEQYF.

The chain is built from TRBV4-2 and TRBJ2-3; D gene ambiguous. V was shortened by 4 bases and J by 5 bases, with 10 bases between the two germline ends. The germline CDR1 and CDR2 sequences are LGHNA and YNFKEQ. The CDR3 runs to 13 residues. CDR3 residues: CASSPERLDTQYF. DNA for the CDR3: TGTGCCAGCAGCCCCGAGCGCCTAGATACGCAGTATTTT.

The genes are TRBV3-1 and TRBJ2-2, with D maybe TRBD1 (6 bases). The CDR3 has 12 amino acids. Germline CDR1 LGHDT, CDR2 YNNKEL (reference sequence). The V gene lost 6 bases and the J gene lost 6 bases, with 8 bases spanning the gap. CDR3 sequence reads: CASSRQAGELFF. The CDR3 nucleotides read TGTGCCAGCAGTCGACAGGCCGGGGAGCTGTTTTTT.

V is TRBV5-1 and J is TRBJ2-2; D is uncertain. Germline lookup yields CDR1 SGHRS and CDR2 YFSETQ. The length of the CDR3 is 15 residues. V was pared by 0 bases and J by 6 bases, with 12 bases between. CDR3: CASSLDGRQPGELFF. Here the CDR3 DNA reads TGCGCCAGCAGCTTGGATGGCAGACAACCCGGGGAGCTGTTTTTT.

CDR3 region: CATSRDPRGTQGKLFF. In DNA, the CDR3 is TGTGCCACCAGCAGAGACCCCAGGGGAACACAAGGAAAACTGTTTTTT. This chain connects TRBV15 to TRBJ1-4; tentatively, D is TRBD1 (6 bases). The V end was cut by 0 bases, the J end by 10 bases, with 18 bases between. The CDR3 loop spans 16 amino acids. Per the germline V gene, CDR1 is LNHNV and CDR2 is YYDKDF (reference sequence).

The chain has TRBV12-3 or TRBV12-4 and TRBJ1-1; 12 bases agree with TRBD1. This CDR3 has 13 residues. Trimming removed 6 bases from V and 11 bases from J; junction bases left unmatched: 7. The CDR3 protein is CASSAGTGGTAFF. Here the CDR3 DNA reads TGTGCCAGCAGCGCCGGGACAGGGGGCACCGCTTTCTTT.

This chain connects TRBV5-6 to TRBJ1-1; D is undetermined. V was cut by 7 bases and J by 4 bases, with 17 bases left in between. Germline values: CDR1 SGHDT, CDR2 YYEEEE. The CDR3 covers 14 residues. CDR3 nucleotide sequence: TGTGCCAGCCTTGAGGCTCCAAGTTCCACTGAAGCTTTCTTT. This codes for CASLEAPSSTEAFF.

This clonotype was seen a handful of times. The gene calls are TRBV7-9 and TRBJ1-2; D may be TRBD1 (5 bases). Germline V lookup: CDR1 SEHNR, CDR2 FQNEAQ (reference sequence). This CDR3 has 16 amino acids. Deletions cut 5 bases from V and 0 bases from J, with 16 bases between. The CDR3 bases are TGTGCCAGCAGCCCAGGGAAATCAGCTTCTAACTATGGCTACACCTTC. Amino acids: CASSPGKSASNYGYTF.